This TCR beta chain was sequenced for a study of blood T cell repertoires in COVID-19. Study processing details: Cell counts per sample came from amplifying reference gene primers. The method was immunoSEQ multiplex PCR; TCRdb's version includes in-frame clones alone and lacks a portion of them. The V and J calls and clone size are taken from that table; D and trimming were inferred from the DNA. The sample shows 200,000 to 300,000 clones, around four fifths of them seen only once. Sequencing used peripheral blood. The source of this sequence is a man between 60 and 75 years old with acute or convalescent COVID-19.

CDR3 nucleotides: TGTGCCAGCAGTTTTCTAGCGGGGCAAAATGAGCAGTTCTTC. Translation: CASSFLAGQNEQFF. The V and J genes are TRBV27 and TRBJ2-1; 9 nucleotides align to TRBD2. The CDR3 has 14 amino acids. The germline CDR1 and CDR2 sequences are MNHEY and SMNVEV (reference sequence). Germline trimming cut 3 bases from V and 7 bases from J; bases unmatched to any gene: 4.